What follows are 4 T cell receptor beta chains derived from one specimen sequenced in a study of siplizumab effects on memory and regulatory T cells (dated by TCRdb to about 2019). The library was obtained by the immunoSEQ multiplex PCR assay. The clones in this table, taken by TCRdb from immuneACCESS, are in-frame only. Not every clone is retained; where verified, under half of the shortfall comes from an unresolved V gene, and the cause of the rest is unknown. The sample table records more than 85,000 clones; more than 85% of these occur just once. The ten largest clones represent 0.25% to 0.35% of the sample. Material for sequencing was CD4+ T cells sorted from blood. These receptors originate from a human donor in good health.

V gene TRBV19 combines with J gene TRBJ2-1, with 12 nucleotides matching TRBD2. Germline CDR1 and CDR2: LNHDA and SQIVND (reference sequence). The CDR3 has 19 residues. V lost 7 bases, J lost 0 bases, and 13 bases stayed unmatched. DNA of the CDR3: TGTGCCAGTACCCCTTTCTCCGGGACTAGCGGGCGCTCCTACAATGAGCAGTTCTTC. The encoded protein is CASTPFSGTSGRSYNEQFF.

V is TRBV5-1 and J is TRBJ2-3; a possible D gene is TRBD1 (6 bases). V gave up 2 bases and J gave up 2 bases, with 15 bases separating them. The CDR3 extends over 16 amino acids. CDR1 and CDR2 (germline): SGHRS, YFSETQ. Written as DNA, the CDR3 is TGCGCCAGCAGCTTAGGACAGCATCCACCCACAGATACGCAGTATTTT. This codes for CASSLGQHPPTDTQYF. Drawing the rest from reference TRBV5-1 and TRBJ2-3, the complete variable domain is KAGVTQTPRYLIKTRGQQVTLSCSPISGHRSVSWYQQTPGQGLQFLFEYFSETQRNKGNFPGRFSGRQFSNSRSEMNVSTLELGDSALYLCASSLGQHPPTDTQYFGPGTRLTVL.

The count of this clone is one. V is TRBV5-4 and J is TRBJ1-4; TRBD1 matches 7 bases. Germline CDR1 is SGHNT and CDR2 is YYREEE (reference sequence). The CDR3 has 15 residues. V shed 4 bases and J 6 bases; nucleotides not matched to a gene: 9. The CDR3 DNA sequence: TGTGCCAGCAGCCTGAAGGGGGCCTCGTATGAAAAACTGTTTTTT. Translation gives CASSLKGASYEKLFF.

V usage is TRBV7-2 and J usage is TRBJ2-3, with 10 bases that match TRBD2. V lost 1 base to trimming and J lost 6 bases; unmatched junction nucleotides: 7. The length of the CDR3 is 16 residues. Germline V gene sequence: CDR1 SGHTA, CDR2 FQGNSA. The CDR3 sequence is CASSLDLAGGLDTQYF. The CDR3 region has the DNA TGTGCCAGCAGCTTAGATTTAGCGGGAGGTTTGGATACGCAGTATTTT.